The rows below give T cell receptor beta chains drawn from one sample of a study of shared clonotypes between healthy human individuals. The assay was immunoSEQ multiplex PCR, and TCRdb's table has in-frame clones only and misses some. The sample records some 980,000 clones, 76% being singletons. The source material was memory CD4+ T cells sorted from blood. These receptor sequences come from a man aged 18 to 30 in good health. Each CDR3 is given with its conserved first and last residue. A D gene is named only where the DNA matches it firmly. A clone size is listed for some rows: how often the clone was seen (once, few, many), or a class if it is expanded.

>13|once|TRBJ1-2|-|TRBV6-5
CASRWGGGYGYTF
TGTGCCAGCAGATGGGGAGGGGGCTATGGCTACACCTTC
>14|few|TRBJ1-1|-|TRBV4-3
CASSQDRMASQAFF
TGCGCCAGCAGCCAAGATCGAATGGCATCACAAGCTTTCTTT
>14|-|TRBJ2-1|TRBD2|TRBV5-1
CASSTGGPPNEQFF
TGCGCCAGCAGCACGGGAGGCCCCCCCAATGAGCAGTTCTTC
>14|-|TRBJ2-1|TRBD1|TRBV25-1
CASSRGQSYNEQFF
TGTGCCAGCAGTAGGGGGCAATCCTACAATGAGCAGTTCTTC
>16|-|TRBJ2-1|-|TRBV9
CASSVEGGVSYNEQFF
TGTGCCAGCAGCGTAGAAGGCGGCGTCTCCTACAATGAGCAGTTCTTC
>22|-|TRBJ2-2|TRBD2|TRBV5-1
CASSLSRLGQGGSGRETGELFF
TGCGCCAGCAGCTTGAGTCGCCTGGGGCAGGGAGGTAGCGGGAGGGAGACCGGGGAGCTGTTTTTT
>9|-|TRBJ1-4|-|TRBV20-1
CSAGEKLFF
TGCAGTGCTGGGGAAAAACTGTTTTTT
>14|-|TRBJ1-1|-|TRBV27
CASKEDQGLTEAFF
TGTGCCAGCAAGGAGGACCAGGGGCTTACTGAAGCTTTCTTT
>13|-|TRBJ2-7|TRBD2|TRBV28
CASTRGGRDEQYF
TGTGCCAGCACGCGGGGGGGCCGGGACGAGCAGTACTTC
>14|few|TRBJ2-1|TRBD2|TRBV5-1
CASQVIAGRNEQFF
TGCGCCAGCCAGGTAATAGCGGGAAGAAATGAGCAGTTCTTC
>16|few|TRBJ1-6|TRBD1|TRBV30
CAWRYGRTGMGSPLHF
TGTGCCTGGCGTTACGGCCGGACAGGGATGGGTTCACCCCTCCACTTT
>15|-|TRBJ1-5|-|TRBV5-4
CASSLEPGGNQPQHF
TGTGCCAGCAGCTTGGAACCAGGGGGCAATCAGCCCCAGCATTTT
>14|-|TRBJ1-1|TRBD1|TRBV10-1
CASSRDRGLAEAFF
TGCGCCAGCAGCCGGGACAGGGGGCTGGCTGAAGCTTTCTTT
>16|-|TRBJ2-3|TRBD2|TRBV15
CATSRDRGGSTDTQYF
TGTGCCACCAGCAGGGATCGCGGGGGTAGCACAGATACGCAGTATTTT
>15|-|TRBJ2-1|TRBD2|TRBV2
CASRGGLAGHNEQFF
TGTGCCAGCAGGGGCGGACTAGCGGGGCACAATGAGCAGTTCTTC
>14|-|TRBJ2-7|TRBD2|TRBV7-2
CASVVAGGPYEQYF
TGTGCCAGCGTCGTAGCGGGAGGTCCGTACGAGCAGTACTTC
>13|-|TRBJ1-4|-|TRBV7-9
CASSLRDGEKLFF
TGTGCCAGCAGCTTAAGGGACGGCGAAAAACTGTTTTTT
>13|-|TRBJ1-1|-|TRBV5-1
CASSLGLNTEAFF
TGCGCCAGCAGCTTGGGTTTGAACACTGAAGCTTTCTTT
>13|-|TRBJ2-5|-|TRBV5-4
CASRTGEGETQYF
TGTGCCAGCCGCACGGGGGAAGGGGAGACCCAGTACTTC
>14|-|TRBJ2-1|-|TRBV2
CASKRRDSYNEQFF
TGTGCCAGCAAAAGGCGGGACTCCTACAATGAGCAGTTCTTC
>13|many|TRBJ1-2|TRBD1|TRBV9
CASGDRGTNGYTF
TGTGCCAGCGGAGACAGGGGGACGAATGGCTACACCTTC
>11|-|TRBJ2-7|-|TRBV11-1
CASSPQNEQYF
TGTGCCAGCAGCCCCCAGAACGAGCAGTACTTC
>15|-|TRBJ1-1|-|TRBV7-2
CASSLVTGSNTEAFF
TGTGCCAGCAGCTTGGTCACAGGTTCGAACACTGAAGCTTTCTTT
>16|-|TRBJ2-7|TRBD1|TRBV25-1
CASSEPGTGKAGEQYF
TGTGCCAGCAGTGAGCCTGGGACAGGGAAGGCTGGGGAGCAGTACTTC
>15|-|TRBJ1-2|TRBD1|TRBV6-1
CASRRTGDANYGYTF
TGTGCCAGCAGGAGGACAGGGGATGCTAACTATGGCTACACCTTC
>15|once|TRBJ2-3|TRBD1|TRBV5-8
CASSLGTGVTDTQYF
TGTGCCAGCAGCCTTGGGACAGGGGTCACAGATACGCAGTATTTT
>15|many|TRBJ2-1|TRBD1|TRBV29-1
CSVGQGARFYNEQFF
TGCAGCGTGGGACAGGGGGCCAGGTTTTACAATGAGCAGTTCTTC
>15|-|TRBJ2-5|-|TRBV5-1
CASSPQGQLEETQYF
TGCGCCAGCAGCCCGCAAGGGCAGCTGGAAGAGACCCAGTACTTC
>15|-|TRBJ2-5|TRBD2|TRBV4-1
CASGTSGGIQETQYF
TGCGCCAGCGGTACTAGCGGGGGGATCCAAGAGACCCAGTACTTC
>15|-|TRBJ2-1|-|TRBV4-1
CASSQGDKKYNEQFF
TGCGCCAGCAGCCAAGGGGACAAAAAATACAATGAGCAGTTCTTC
>16|-|TRBJ2-1|TRBD2|TRBV15
CATSRGGTSGNNEQFF
TGTGCCACCAGCAGAGGGGGGACTAGCGGCAACAATGAGCAGTTCTTC
>16|-|TRBJ2-3|TRBD2|TRBV7-2
CASSWANLAGADTQYF
TGTGCCAGCAGCTGGGCCAACCTAGCGGGAGCAGATACGCAGTATTTT
>14|-|TRBJ2-5|-|TRBV6-1
CASSEWRSQETQYF
TGTGCCAGCAGTGAATGGAGGTCCCAAGAGACCCAGTACTTC
>18|once|TRBJ2-3|-|TRBV7-7
CASSLVDRPPIAPATQYF
TGTGCTAGCAGCTTAGTGGATCGGCCCCCGATCGCGCCCGCTACGCAGTATTTT
>13|-|TRBJ1-5|-|TRBV19
CASSPMSNQPQHF
TGTGCCAGTAGTCCAATGAGCAATCAGCCCCAGCATTTT
>14|-|TRBJ1-1|-|TRBV7-2
CASRLRGLGTEAFF
TGTGCCAGCAGACTCAGGGGTCTCGGCACTGAAGCTTTCTTT
>14|-|TRBJ1-2|-|TRBV9
CASSVGGQNYGYTF
TGTGCCAGCAGCGTAGGGGGTCAGAACTATGGCTACACCTTC
>15|-|TRBJ2-2|TRBD1|TRBV7-6
CASSSDRPNTGELFF
TGTGCCAGCAGTTCGGACAGGCCTAACACCGGGGAGCTGTTTTTT
>16|-|TRBJ2-1|TRBD2|TRBV4-2
CASSQDPGLAHNEQFF
TGTGCCAGCAGCCAAGATCCTGGACTAGCGCACAATGAGCAGTTCTTC
>13|-|TRBJ1-1|-|TRBV6-5
CASSYLRGTEAFF
TGTGCCAGCAGTTACCTCAGAGGAACTGAAGCTTTCTTT
>15|-|TRBJ1-6|-|TRBV28
CASSFGGRDNSPLHF
TGTGCCAGCAGTTTCGGCGGCAGGGATAATTCACCCCTCCACTTT
>15|once|TRBJ1-5|-|TRBV6-1
CASSEVGAGRQPQHF
TGTGCCAGCAGTGAAGTCGGGGCGGGGCGTCAGCCCCAGCATTTT
>15|-|TRBJ2-7|-|TRBV5-4
CASSFERTGSYEQYF
TGTGCCAGCAGCTTTGAGCGAACAGGGTCGTACGAGCAGTACTTC
>12|-|TRBJ2-3|TRBD2|TRBV7-7
CASSAGGDTQYF
TGTGCTAGCAGCGCGGGGGGGGATACGCAGTATTTT
>15|-|TRBJ1-1|-|TRBV7-9
CASSLVGGPATEAFF
TGTGCCAGCAGCTTAGTAGGGGGGCCAGCCACTGAAGCTTTCTTT
>16|-|TRBJ1-4|-|TRBV9
CASSPFEEATNEKLFF
TGTGCCAGCAGCCCGTTTGAGGAGGCAACTAATGAAAAACTGTTTTTT
>14|-|TRBJ2-7|-|TRBV19
CASSSRGSLYEQYF
TGTGCCAGTAGTAGCCGGGGATCTCTCTACGAGCAGTACTTC
>14|-|TRBJ2-1|-|TRBV5-1
CASKEGSEYNEQFF
TGCGCCAGCAAGGAAGGCTCGGAGTACAATGAGCAGTTCTTC
>15|-|TRBJ2-7|TRBD2|TRBV5-1
CASSLEASGYYEQYF
TGCGCCAGCAGCTTGGAGGCTAGCGGGTACTACGAGCAGTACTTC
>15|-|TRBJ1-1|-|TRBV10-2
CATLNRARENTEAFF
TGCGCCACCCTTAACAGGGCCAGGGAGAACACTGAAGCTTTCTTT
>14|-|TRBJ2-3|TRBD2|TRBV25-1
CASSPGGSTDTQYF
TGTGCCAGCAGTCCGGGGGGATCCACAGATACGCAGTATTTT
>14|-|TRBJ1-2|-|TRBV6-1
CASSAPREEYGYTF
TGTGCCAGCAGCGCGCCGCGGGAGGAGTATGGCTACACCTTC
>14|-|TRBJ2-4|-|TRBV15
CATSRGAGVNIQYF
TGTGCCACCAGCAGAGGGGCAGGGGTAAACATTCAGTACTTC
>14|-|TRBJ1-6|-|TRBV5-1
CASSLAKGGSPLHF
TGCGCCAGCAGCTTGGCCAAGGGTGGTTCACCCCTCCACTTT
>12|many|TRBJ1-3|-|TRBV7-9
CASSLAGNTIYF
TGTGCCAGCAGCCTAGCTGGAAACACCATATATTTT
>11|-|TRBJ2-7|-|TRBV6-6
CASSFDVEQYF
TGTGCCAGCAGTTTTGACGTCGAGCAGTACTTC
>15|-|TRBJ1-5|-|TRBV2
CASSEDRVGNQPQHF
TGTGCCAGCAGTGAAGACAGGGTGGGCAATCAGCCCCAGCATTTT
>18|-|TRBJ2-1|TRBD2|TRBV5-1
CASSFGTSGRAAANEQFF
TGCGCCAGCAGCTTCGGGACTAGCGGGAGGGCCGCGGCCAATGAGCAGTTCTTC
>13|-|TRBJ1-2|-|TRBV7-3
CASSPGRHYGYTF
TGTGCCAGCAGCCCTGGTCGCCACTATGGCTACACCTTC
>14|-|TRBJ2-1|-|TRBV10-3
CATGGRTERNEQFF
TGTGCCACCGGGGGCCGGACAGAAAGAAATGAGCAGTTCTTC